The subject of this entry is one T cell receptor beta chain. The sample comes from a study of blood T cell repertoires in COVID-19. Germline trimming cut 4 bases from V and 1 base from J; bases unmatched to any gene: 7. Germline assignment: CDR1 SEHNR and CDR2 FQNEAQ (reference sequence). The CDR3 runs 16 residues. This table comes from immunoSEQ multiplex PCR, and its TCRdb copy is limited to in-frame clones, with some not included. Of fewer than 350,000 clones listed, approximately 90% were seen once; the top ten hold 2.3%. The V call is TRBV7-9, the J call TRBJ2-7, with 10 bases that match TRBD1. This receptor was taken from a middle-aged woman with acute COVID-19. The sample comprised PBMCs or T cells enriched from blood (not recorded which). CDR3 protein: CASSSGTGAFSYEQYF. The CDR3 DNA follows: TGTGCCAGCAGCTCCGGGACAGGGGCCTTTTCCTACGAGCAGTACTTC.